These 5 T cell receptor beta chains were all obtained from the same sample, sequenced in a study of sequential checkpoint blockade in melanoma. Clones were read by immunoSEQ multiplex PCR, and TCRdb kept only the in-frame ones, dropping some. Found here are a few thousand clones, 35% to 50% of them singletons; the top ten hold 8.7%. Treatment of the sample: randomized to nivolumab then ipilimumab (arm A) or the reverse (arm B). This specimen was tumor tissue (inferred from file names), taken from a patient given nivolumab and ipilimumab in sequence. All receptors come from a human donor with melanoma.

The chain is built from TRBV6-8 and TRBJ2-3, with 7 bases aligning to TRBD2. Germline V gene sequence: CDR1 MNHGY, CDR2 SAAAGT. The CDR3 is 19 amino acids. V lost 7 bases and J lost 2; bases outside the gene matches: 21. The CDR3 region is CASMLLARVSQITTDTQYF. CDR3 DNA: TGTGCCAGCATGTTACTAGCGCGCGTTTCCCAAATAACCACAGATACGCAGTATTTT.

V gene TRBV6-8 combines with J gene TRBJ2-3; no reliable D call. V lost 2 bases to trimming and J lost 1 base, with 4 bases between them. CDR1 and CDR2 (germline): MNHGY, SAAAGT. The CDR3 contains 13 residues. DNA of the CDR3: TGTGCCAGCAGTTACCTCGGCACAGATACGCAGTATTTT. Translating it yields CASSYLGTDTQYF.

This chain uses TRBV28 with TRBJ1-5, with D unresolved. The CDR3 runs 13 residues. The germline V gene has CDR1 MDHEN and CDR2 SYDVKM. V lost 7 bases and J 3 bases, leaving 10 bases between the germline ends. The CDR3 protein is CASIEGYNQPQHF. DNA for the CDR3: TGTGCCAGCATCGAAGGTTACAATCAGCCCCAGCATTTT.

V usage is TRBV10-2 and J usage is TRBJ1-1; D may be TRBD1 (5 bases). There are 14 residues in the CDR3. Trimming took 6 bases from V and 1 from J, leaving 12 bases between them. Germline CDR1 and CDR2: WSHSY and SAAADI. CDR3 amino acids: CASSLSGTNTEAFF. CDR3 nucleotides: TGCGCCAGCAGCCTGTCGGGGACGAACACTGAAGCTTTCTTT.

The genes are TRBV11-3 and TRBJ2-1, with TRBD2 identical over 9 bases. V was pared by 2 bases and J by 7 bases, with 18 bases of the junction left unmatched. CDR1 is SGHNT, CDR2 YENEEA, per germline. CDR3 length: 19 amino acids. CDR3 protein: CASSLRPPLTSGGLNEQFF. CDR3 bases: TGTGCCAGCAGCTTACGTCCCCCCCTAACGAGCGGGGGGTTAAATGAGCAGTTCTTC.